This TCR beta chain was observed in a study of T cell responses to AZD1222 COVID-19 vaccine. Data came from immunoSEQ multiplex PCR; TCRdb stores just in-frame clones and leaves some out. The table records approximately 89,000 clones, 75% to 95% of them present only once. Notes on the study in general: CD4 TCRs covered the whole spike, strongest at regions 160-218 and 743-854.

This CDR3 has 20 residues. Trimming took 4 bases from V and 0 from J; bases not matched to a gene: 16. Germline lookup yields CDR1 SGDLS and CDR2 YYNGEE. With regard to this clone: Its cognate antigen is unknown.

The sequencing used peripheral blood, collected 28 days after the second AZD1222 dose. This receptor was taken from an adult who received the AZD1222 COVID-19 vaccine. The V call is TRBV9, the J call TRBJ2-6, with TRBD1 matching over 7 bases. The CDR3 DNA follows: TGTGCCAGCAGCCCGAGGCAGGGGGTAGCCCGATCCTCTGGGGCCAACGTCCTGACTTTC. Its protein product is CASSPRQGVARSSGANVLTF.